This T cell receptor beta chain was retrieved from a study of tumor-infiltrating lymphocytes in primary liver carcinoma. Study overall: Sequenced samples came back with roughly 3.5 to 8 million productive TCRbeta reads, and the counts looked alike across tissue types.

Study results and limitations: Whereas tumor region pairs overlapped more, tumor-adjacent and tumor-blood pairs overlapped less. CD8+ and CD4+ repertoires went uncompared, the samples being bulk unsorted.

The CDR3 sequence is 16 residues long. In germline, CDR1 is SGHDT, CDR2 YYEEEE. Note on this clonotype: Its antigen is unknown.

For blood RNA, unsorted whole blood served as the source, and germline DNA was extracted too. Peripheral blood, roughly 4.2 milliliters, was collected prior to surgery. The input was 500 ng total RNA; TCR beta cDNA was made from it with a constant-region primer. Construction of TCR beta libraries relied on three successive nested multiplex PCR rounds employing slightly modified ARM-PCR. With TRBV1-TRBV30 forward primers and a C-beta reverse primer, the first two PCR rounds were run for nine to eleven cycles each. Using its own MiXCR run on the multiplex PCR reads, TCRdb lists one record per CDR3 protein. This table has about 320,000 distinct CDR3 sequences, about 60% appearing once.

The material sequenced was peripheral blood. The chain employs TRBV5-6 and TRBJ2-3; D is uncertain. TRBJ1-5 matches the DNA end more closely, so the J call is doubtful. This receptor was identified in a man between 40 and 49 years old with primary liver carcinoma and hepatitis B virus infection. Here the CDR3 DNA reads TGTGCCAGCAGCTTTCCCTCTAGCGGGAGTGGAAATACGCAGCATTTT. Residues: CASSFPSSGSGNTQHF.